This paragraph covers one TCR beta chain sequence. The V gene lost 5 bases and the J gene lost 5 bases, with 8 bases spanning the gap. CDR1 is SGHNT, CDR2 YENEEA, per germline. CDR3 size: 12 residues. These data are taken from a study of blood T cell repertoires in COVID-19. Data came from immunoSEQ multiplex PCR; TCRdb stores just in-frame clones and leaves some out. The data contain 200,000 to 250,000 clones, 70% to 90% of them singletons. The chain carries TRBV11-3 and TRBJ2-3; D gene uncertain. The source is a man between 45 and 60 years old who had been exposed to COVID-19. The sequenced sample was PBMCs or T cells enriched from blood (not recorded which). CDR3: CASSPREDTQYF. In DNA form, the CDR3 reads TGTGCCAGCAGCCCTCGAGAAGATACGCAGTATTTT. The variable domain in full, with the rest retrieved from reference TRBV11-3 and TRBJ2-3, is EAGVVQSPRYKIIEKKQPVAFWCNPISGHNTLYWYLQNLGQGPELLIRYENEEAVDDSQLPKDRFSAERLKGVDSTLKIQPAELGDSAVYLCASSPREDTQYFGPGTRLTVL.